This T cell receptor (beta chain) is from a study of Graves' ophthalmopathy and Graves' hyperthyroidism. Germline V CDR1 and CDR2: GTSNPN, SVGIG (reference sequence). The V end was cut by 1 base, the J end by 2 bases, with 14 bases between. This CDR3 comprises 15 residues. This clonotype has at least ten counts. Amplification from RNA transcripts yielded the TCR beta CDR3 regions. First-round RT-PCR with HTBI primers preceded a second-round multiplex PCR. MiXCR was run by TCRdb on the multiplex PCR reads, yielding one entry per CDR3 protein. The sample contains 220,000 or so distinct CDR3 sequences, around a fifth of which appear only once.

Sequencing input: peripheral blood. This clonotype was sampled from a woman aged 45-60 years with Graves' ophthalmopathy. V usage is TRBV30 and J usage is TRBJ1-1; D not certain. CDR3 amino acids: CAWSARLGGNTEAFF. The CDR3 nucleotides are TGTGCCTGGAGTGCTCGCCTTGGCGGCAACACTGAAGCTTTCTTT.